This T cell receptor (beta chain) was recovered during a study of CXCR3-negative and CXCR3-positive naive CD8 T cells. Broader study findings: When CXCR3-positive naive cells were set against CXCR3-negative naive cells, the former had more hydrophobic TRB CDR3s. Naive CXCR3-negative and CXCR3-positive cells had similar TRBV-TRBJ usage; memory differed. PBMCs showed partially decreased CXCR3 expression after cryopreservation, and most assays used fresh PBMCs.

Germline loops: CDR1 LGHNT, CDR2 FRNRAP. The CDR3 sequence is 16 residues long. Remarks on this clonotype: What it recognizes is unknown.

TRB cDNA libraries were made by UMI-labeled 5' RACE. One entry per CDR3 protein, without DNA, is what TCRdb gives after re-calling the 5' RACE reads. The sample features fewer than 90,000 distinct CDR3 sequences, with around 0.58% in its top ten. The sorting of each CD8+ T cell subset was done in triplicate, at about 300,000 cells each. V gene TRBV12-5 combines with J gene TRBJ2-5; TCRdb names TRBD1, which stays unverified in the absence of DNA. This TCR was recovered from a human donor in good health. Some clones in this sample may be carry-over from other donors' samples. Sequenced input: naive CXCR3+ CD8+ T cells from blood. The subset: CD45RO-CCR7+CD27+CD95- naive CD8+ T cells expressing CXCR3 (TNR3+). This CDR3 is CASASGTGGLGETQYF.